This is a list of T cell receptor beta chains from one sample in a study of shared clonotypes between healthy human individuals. The assay was immunoSEQ multiplex PCR, and TCRdb's table has in-frame clones only and misses some. The repertoire holds more than 400,000 clones, with 90% to 97% as singletons. Sequenced input: naive CD4+ T cells sorted from blood. The receptors come from a woman in her twenties or thirties in good health. CDR3s include the opening cysteine and the closing phenylalanine or tryptophan. Not all rows give a size; the values are once, few, many and, for expanded clones, a class.

>TRBV11-2|NA|TRBJ2-7
CASSLRLTGDEQYF
>TRBV18|NA|TRBJ2-7
CASSLISGTSDEQYF
>TRBV19|NA|TRBJ1-2
CASSIPTLNYGYTF
>TRBV28|NA|NA
CASLGENSYEQYF
>TRBV5-5|once|TRBJ2-2
CASSRTSGPNTGELFF
>TRBV6-1|NA|TRBJ1-6
CAGGRSSSYNSPLHF
>TRBV5-1|NA|TRBJ2-5
CASSMGWGGTQETQYF
>TRBV28|once|TRBJ2-6
CASSGPSDSGANVLTF
>TRBV11-1|NA|TRBJ2-7
CASSLVPGGGGYEQYF
>TRBV25-1|NA|TRBJ1-1
CASSGTGRAFF
>TRBV28|NA|TRBJ1-1
CASSLVGTEAFF
>TRBV7-3|once|TRBJ2-1
CASSDFLHNEQFF
>TRBV4-1|NA|TRBJ2-7
CASSLLSGSISEQYF
>TRBV10-3|NA|TRBJ2-7
CAIMNASYEQYF
>TRBV29-1|NA|TRBJ1-1
CSVERVGRGTEAFF
>TRBV14|NA|TRBJ2-7
CASSQARVPYEQYF
>TRBV4-1|few|TRBJ2-2
CASSQAGLATNTGELFF
>TRBV5-4|NA|TRBJ1-2
CASSLPYRGSYGYTF
>TRBV25-1|NA|TRBJ2-7
CASSDTSIRGYEQYF
>TRBV4-1|NA|TRBJ1-1
CASSRDGNTEAFF
>TRBV28|few|TRBJ2-7
CASSFLADRYEQYF
>TRBV5-4|NA|TRBJ2-1
CAIKGGPGTSGENEQFF
>TRBV5-1|NA|TRBJ2-1
CASSYRQGAGNEQFF
>TRBV6-5|NA|TRBJ1-2
CASNAAGGANYGYTF
>TRBV19|NA|TRBJ1-4
CASSRATNEKLFF
>TRBV12-5|NA|TRBJ2-5
CASALSGSRETQYF
>TRBV5-4|NA|TRBJ2-3
CASSLAGEEDTQYF
>TRBV6-1|NA|TRBJ2-2
CASRERQAVDTGELFF
>TRBV7-9|NA|TRBJ1-1
CASSTRGQPNTEAFF
>TRBV11-2|NA|TRBJ2-1
CASSLVFGGEGEQFF
>TRBV19|NA|TRBJ1-1
CASTRNRGTNTEAFF
>TRBV28|NA|TRBJ2-1
CASSTLAGGPHNEQFF
>TRBV6-6|NA|TRBJ1-3
CASSLDRTGQGNTIYF
>TRBV5-1|NA|TRBJ1-3
CASRPEGNTIYF
>TRBV5-4|NA|TRBJ1-1
CASSLRTVEGTEAFF
>TRBV7-9|NA|TRBJ2-1
CASSSSGRVEQFF
>TRBV18|NA|TRBJ1-1
CASALIGVTEAFF